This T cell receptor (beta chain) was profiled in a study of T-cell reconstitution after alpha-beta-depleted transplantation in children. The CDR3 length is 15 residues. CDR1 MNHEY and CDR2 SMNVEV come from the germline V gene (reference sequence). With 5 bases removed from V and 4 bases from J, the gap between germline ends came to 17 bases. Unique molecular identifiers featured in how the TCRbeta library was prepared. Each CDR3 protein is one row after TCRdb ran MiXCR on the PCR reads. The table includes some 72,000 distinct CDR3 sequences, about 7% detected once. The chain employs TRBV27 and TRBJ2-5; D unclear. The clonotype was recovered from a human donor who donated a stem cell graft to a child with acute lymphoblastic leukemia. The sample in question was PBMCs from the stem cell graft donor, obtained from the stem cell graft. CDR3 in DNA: TGTGCCAGCAGTAACCTCGAAGGCCGGAGAGAGACCCAGTACTTC. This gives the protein CASSNLEGRRETQYF.